The 18 T cell receptor beta chains in this list originate from one sample, sequenced in a study of T cells after yellow fever vaccination. In TCRdb, the 5' RACE reads were re-called with MiXCR into one record per CDR3 protein. The sample yields roughly 500,000 distinct CDR3 sequences, 15% to 20% seen once. The material sequenced was PBMCs, taken 15 days after the yellow fever booster vaccination. All receptors come from a man under 40 who received the YFV17D yellow fever vaccine.

The table lists this clonotype with a few counts. The CDR3: CASSQDMNGGSSPLHF. In nucleotides, the CDR3 is TGCGCCAGCAGCCAAGATATGAATGGGGGGAGTTCACCCCTCCACTTT. The chain links TRBV4-3 to TRBJ1-6, with D possibly TRBD1 on 5 matching bases. Germline values: CDR1 LGHNA, CDR2 YSLEER. The CDR3 runs 16 residues. Trimming left V 0 bases short and J 9 bases short, with 15 bases between.

V gene TRBV28 combines with J gene TRBJ2-7; no clear D gene. Trimming stripped 2 bases from V and 10 bases from J, with 12 bases between. This CDR3 spans 12 amino acids. Germline V CDR1 and CDR2: MDHEN, SYDVKM. CDR3: CASSLVAGYQYF. In nucleotides, the CDR3 is TGTGCCAGCAGTTTAGTTGCCGGCTACCAGTACTTC.

This clonotype was seen a handful of times. This rearrangement joins TRBV13 to TRBJ2-1, with 8 bases aligning to TRBD2. Trimming removed 7 bases from V and 5 bases from J; junction bases left unmatched: 22. The CDR3 contains 19 residues. Germline V CDR1 and CDR2: PRHDT, FYEKMQ (reference sequence). The CDR3 bases are TGTGCCAGCACCTCGACGCCCGGGACTAGTCAGTTTCAAGACAATGAGCAGTTCTTC. This translates into CASTSTPGTSQFQDNEQFF.

The chain couples TRBV7-2 to TRBJ2-2; 9 positions match TRBD2. V shed 5 bases and J 6 bases; nucleotides not matched to a gene: 13. In germline, CDR1 is SGHTA, CDR2 FQGNSA. The CDR3 totals 17 residues. The CDR3 reads CASSLRLGGREAGELFF. The DNA for the CDR3 is TGTGCCAGCAGCCTACGACTGGGCGGGAGGGAGGCCGGGGAGCTGTTTTTT.

This clonotype turned up a few times. This chain joins TRBV5-1 and TRBJ1-2, with 7 bases aligning to TRBD1. The CDR3 has 13 amino acids. CDR1 and CDR2 (germline): SGHRS, YFSETQ. The junction had 3 bases not matched to a gene; V was cut back by 4 bases and J by 3 bases. The CDR3 nucleotides read TGCGCCAGCAGCCGGGACAGACACTATGGCTACACCTTC. This sequence encodes CASSRDRHYGYTF.

This clonotype was recorded a few times. CDR3 residues: CASSKISGTSGRREQYF. The CDR3 DNA is TGTGCCAGCAGTAAAATCTCGGGGACTAGCGGGAGGAGGGAGCAGTACTTC. V is TRBV27 and J is TRBJ2-7; 15 bases align to TRBD2. Germline values: CDR1 MNHEY, CDR2 SMNVEV (reference sequence). V lost 5 bases and J lost 7; bases outside the gene matches: 12. There are 17 residues in the CDR3.

This clonotype has more than one count but fewer than ten. V and J are TRBV5-1 and TRBJ1-2; D is undetermined. CDR3 length equals 13 residues. Trimming removed 4 bases at V and 8 bases at J, with 15 bases between. The germline gives CDR1 SGHRS, CDR2 YFSETQ. CDR3 sequence (DNA): TGCGCCAGCAGCATGACTTCTGCTAACGGCTACACCTTC. Translated, it gives CASSMTSANGYTF.

This rearrangement joins TRBV19 to TRBJ2-2; 9 positions match TRBD2. The CDR3 runs to 16 residues. Trimming took 7 bases from V and 3 from J; bases not matched to a gene: 9. From germline, CDR1 is LNHDA and CDR2 SQIVND (reference sequence). CDR3 amino acids: CASTPRAGGYTGELFF. CDR3 in DNA: TGTGCCAGTACCCCTCGGGCGGGAGGGTACACCGGGGAGCTGTTTTTT.

This clonotype has a handful of counts. This sequence joins TRBV10-3 and TRBJ2-1; 12 nucleotides match TRBD1. V was clipped by 6 bases and J by 8 bases; unmatched bases: 8. This CDR3 has 15 residues. Germline CDR1 ENHRY, CDR2 SYGVKD. This CDR3 reads CAISHGTGGLDEQFF. The CDR3 DNA follows: TGTGCCATCAGCCACGGGACAGGGGGCTTGGATGAGCAGTTCTTC.

This clonotype occurred a few times. V gene TRBV18 combines with J gene TRBJ1-2; 8 bases are shared with TRBD1. V trimming: 6 bases; J trimming: 8 bases; junction bases outside the gene matches: 8. This CDR3 has 13 amino acids. Per the germline V gene, CDR1 is KGHSH and CDR2 is LQKENI. This chain's CDR3 is CASSIGQGVGYTF. The CDR3 bases are TGTGCCAGCTCGATAGGACAGGGTGTCGGCTACACCTTC.

The chain uses TRBV7-9 and TRBJ2-4; D gene ambiguous. The germline V gene has CDR1 SEHNR and CDR2 FQNEAQ (reference sequence). V was pared by 1 base and J by 0 bases, with 13 bases between. The CDR3 runs to 17 residues. CDR3 sequence reads: CASSLEVVVAAKNIQYF. The CDR3, as DNA: TGTGCCAGCAGCTTAGAGGTGGTGGTAGCAGCCAAAAACATTCAGTACTTC.

This clonotype showed up just a few times. V and J are TRBV12-3 or TRBV12-4 and TRBJ1-6, with a weak D call TRBD1 (5 bases). The V and J ends lost 4 bases and 10 bases respectively, with 8 bases between them. This CDR3 contains 12 residues. The CDR3 loop is CASSSGGSPLHF. In DNA form, the CDR3 reads TGTGCCAGCAGTTCGGGGGGATCACCCCTCCACTTT.

The DNA for the CDR3 is TGCGCCAGCAGCCAAGACTTTTCTGGGCTGCTGGAAAACACCATATATTTT. Its protein product is CASSQDFSGLLENTIYF. The chain couples TRBV4-3 to TRBJ1-3; D is unresolved. Trimming took 0 bases from V and 6 from J, leaving 18 bases between them. The CDR3 runs 17 residues. CDR1 is LGHNA and CDR2 is YSLEER in the germline V gene.

This clonotype was observed many times. As DNA, the CDR3 is TGTGCCAGTAGTCTGTGGGCCCGGGAGACCCAGTACTTC. This encodes CASSLWARETQYF. This rearrangement joins TRBV19 to TRBJ2-5; D gene uncertain. This CDR3 spans 13 amino acids. V lost 5 bases and J 5 bases, leaving 12 bases between the germline ends. Germline CDR1 and CDR2: LNHDA and SQIVND (reference sequence).

This chain links TRBV24-1 with TRBJ2-2, with TRBD2 identical over 13 bases. This CDR3 has 16 amino acids. Germline CDR1 and CDR2: KGHDR and SFDVKD. V was pared by 9 bases and J by 4 bases, with 7 bases of the junction left unmatched. DNA of the CDR3: TGTGCCACCCACAGTGGGACTAGCGGGATCACCGGGGAGCTGTTTTTT. Residues: CATHSGTSGITGELFF.

The chain carries TRBV28 and TRBJ2-7, with D hard to call. The CDR3 sequence is 13 residues long. The V and J ends lost 5 bases and 4 bases respectively, with 12 bases between them. From germline, CDR1 is MDHEN and CDR2 SYDVKM. As DNA, the CDR3 is TGTGCCAGCAGTATAGGGATGGGGTACGAGCAGTACTTC. Translation: CASSIGMGYEQYF.

The V and J genes are TRBV6-2 or TRBV6-3 and TRBJ2-4; perhaps TRBD2 as D (7 bases). The CDR3 is 17 residues long. CDR1 is MNHEY, CDR2 SVGEGT, per germline. The V end was cut by 6 bases, the J end by 2 bases, with 20 bases between. The CDR3 loop is CASSPTGGVKTKNIQYF. CDR3 in DNA: TGTGCCAGCAGCCCCACGGGGGGCGTCAAAACCAAAAACATTCAGTACTTC.

The chain links TRBV7-2 to TRBJ2-7; D perhaps matches TRBD1 (6 bases). Trimming took off 5 bases at V and 6 bases at J, with 20 bases between the two ends. CDR1 and CDR2 from the germline V gene are SGHTA and FQGNSA. The CDR3 loop spans 15 amino acids. CDR3 in DNA: TGTGCCAGCAGCGGGACATCCGGGGCCGGACTCGAGCAGTACTTC. This encodes CASSGTSGAGLEQYF.